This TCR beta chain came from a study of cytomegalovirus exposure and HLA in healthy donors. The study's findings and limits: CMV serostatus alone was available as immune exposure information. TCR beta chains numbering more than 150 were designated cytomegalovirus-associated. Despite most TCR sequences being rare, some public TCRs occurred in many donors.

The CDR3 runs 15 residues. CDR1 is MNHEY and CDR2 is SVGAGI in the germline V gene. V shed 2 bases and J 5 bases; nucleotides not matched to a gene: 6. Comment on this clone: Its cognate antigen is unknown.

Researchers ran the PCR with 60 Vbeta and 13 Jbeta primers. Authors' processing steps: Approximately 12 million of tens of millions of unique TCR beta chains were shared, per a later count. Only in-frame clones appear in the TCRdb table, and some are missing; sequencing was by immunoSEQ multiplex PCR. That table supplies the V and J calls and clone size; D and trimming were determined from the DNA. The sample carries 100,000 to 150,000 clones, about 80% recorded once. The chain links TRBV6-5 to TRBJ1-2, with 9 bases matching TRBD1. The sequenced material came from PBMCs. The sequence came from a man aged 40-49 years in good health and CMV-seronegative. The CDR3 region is CASSYTGTGMYGYTF. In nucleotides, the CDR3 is TGTGCCAGCAGTTACACCGGGACAGGGATGTATGGCTACACCTTC.